These 29 T cell receptor beta chains were all obtained from the same sample, sequenced in a study of T-cell reconstitution after alpha-beta-depleted transplantation in children. Construction of the TCRbeta library involved unique molecular identifiers. One entry per CDR3 protein results from TCRdb running MiXCR on the PCR reads. The data show about 980,000 distinct CDR3 sequences, with about 29% seen just once and 25% to 35% held by the top ten. The source was PBMCs, mostly from graft donor cells, collected 360 days after TCRalphabeta/CD19-depleted stem cell transplant. The source is a boy younger than two who had a stem cell transplant for SCID, so the T cells may come from the graft donor.

The V gene is TRBV18, the J gene TRBJ1-5, with D perhaps TRBD1 (6 bases). V was trimmed by 4 bases and J by 3 bases, leaving 22 bases between them. The germline gives CDR1 KGHSH, CDR2 LQKENI. The CDR3 loop spans 18 amino acids. The DNA for the CDR3 is TGTGCCAGCTCACGCGAGCCCAGGGGCCCACCAATCAATCAGCCCCAGCATTTT. Encoded protein: CASSREPRGPPINQPQHF.

This clonotype was observed a handful of times. This rearrangement joins TRBV18 to TRBJ1-5, with D unresolved. V dropped 4 bases and J dropped 5 bases, with 9 bases sitting between them. Germline CDR1 is KGHSH and CDR2 is LQKENI. CDR3 size: 13 residues. Written as DNA, the CDR3 is TGTGCCAGCTCACTTAACAGAGATCAGCCCCAGCATTTT. This gives the protein CASSLNRDQPQHF.

This clonotype appeared many times. The rearrangement uses TRBV5-1 and TRBJ2-1; D unresolved. The CDR3 consists of 11 residues. Germline V gene data show CDR1 as SGHRS and CDR2 as YFSETQ. Trimming took 4 bases from V and 6 from J, leaving 5 bases between them. CDR3 DNA: TGCGCCAGCAGCCGGAGCAATGAGCAGTTCTTC. Encoded protein: CASSRSNEQFF.

This chain links TRBV20-1 with TRBJ1-3; D uncertain. The germline V gene encodes CDR1 DFQATT and CDR2 SNEGSKA (reference sequence). V was trimmed by 5 bases and J by 4 bases, leaving 15 bases between them. The CDR3 loop spans 14 amino acids. CDR3 sequence reads: CSAYTHEAGNTIYF. Written as DNA, the CDR3 is TGCAGTGCTTATACACACGAGGCAGGAAACACCATATATTTT.

This chain joins TRBV7-8 and TRBJ1-1; D uncertain. Deletions cut 6 bases from V and 1 base from J, with 6 bases between. Germline loops: CDR1 SGHVS, CDR2 FQNEAQ. This CDR3 contains 12 residues. The DNA of the CDR3 is TGTGCCAGCAGTTGGAAGAACACTGAAGCTTTCTTT. It codes for CASSWKNTEAFF. Filled out from reference TRBV7-8 and TRBJ1-1, the complete variable domain reads GAGVSQSPRYKVAKRGQDVALRCDPISGHVSLFWYQQALGQGPEFLTYFQNEAQLDKSGLPSDRFFAERPEGSVSTLKIQRTQQEDSAVYLCASSWKNTEAFFGQGTRLTVV.

This clonotype was detected only a few times. The chain has TRBV10-3 and TRBJ1-2, with 9 bases lining up with TRBD1. V was pared by 5 bases and J by 4 bases, with 5 bases of the junction left unmatched. CDR3 size: 14 residues. Germline V gene sequence: CDR1 ENHRY, CDR2 SYGVKD. The CDR3 reads CAISSPGQGYGYTF. CDR3 bases: TGTGCCATCAGTTCCCCGGGACAGGGCTATGGCTACACCTTC.

This clonotype appeared many times. The chain joins TRBV29-1 to TRBJ1-2; a possible D gene is TRBD1 (5 bases). With 0 bases removed from V and 3 bases from J, the gap between germline ends came to 8 bases. Germline CDR1 SQVTM, CDR2 ANQGSEA. This CDR3 is built from 13 residues. The CDR3 region is CSVEDRAYYGYTF. In DNA, the CDR3 is TGCAGCGTTGAAGACAGGGCCTACTATGGCTACACCTTC.

The chain is built from TRBV20-1 and TRBJ2-1, with D possibly TRBD1 on 5 matching bases. The V and J ends lost 2 bases and 9 bases respectively, with 11 bases between them. The CDR3 loop spans 12 amino acids. The V gene's germline CDR1 is DFQATT and CDR2 SNEGSKA (reference sequence). Written as DNA, the CDR3 is TGCAGTGCTAGACGACAGCAGGCTGAGCAGTTCTTC. Translated, it gives CSARRQQAEQFF.

This sequence joins TRBV5-1 and TRBJ2-5; 7 nucleotides agree with TRBD1. Germline CDR1 and CDR2: SGHRS and YFSETQ. With V trimmed by 3 bases and J by 4 bases, 12 bases remained unmatched. The CDR3 consists of 16 residues. The CDR3 DNA sequence: TGCGCCAGCAGCTCGTCAGAGGGGGCGCCGGGAGAGACCCAGTACTTC. It is translated as CASSSSEGAPGETQYF.

This chain joins TRBV15 and TRBJ2-3; D is possibly TRBD2 (7 bases). Trimming stripped 0 bases from V and 4 bases from J, with 17 bases between. Per the germline V gene, CDR1 is LNHNV and CDR2 is YYDKDF (reference sequence). The length of the CDR3 is 17 residues. The CDR3 DNA sequence: TGTGCCACCAGCAGAGAATTGTCTCGGGGGGCTGCAGATACGCAGTATTTT. Amino acid sequence: CATSRELSRGAADTQYF.

This chain joins TRBV29-1 and TRBJ2-1; TRBD2 agrees at 7 bases. Germline CDR1 reads SQVTM; CDR2 reads ANQGSEA. This CDR3 region has 15 residues. With V trimmed by 2 bases and J by 0 bases, 4 bases remained unmatched. CDR3 residues: CSVEKGGVSYNEQFF. The CDR3 nucleotides read TGCAGCGTTGAAAAGGGAGGGGTCTCCTACAATGAGCAGTTCTTC.

The chain employs TRBV27 and TRBJ2-5; possible D gene TRBD2, 5 bases. The CDR3 is 12 residues long. Germline CDR1 is MNHEY and CDR2 is SMNVEV (reference sequence). V was trimmed by 11 bases and J by 7 bases, leaving 17 bases between them. The CDR3 is CAAIYDAGTQYF. The CDR3 nucleotides read TGTGCCGCCATTTATGACGCGGGGACCCAGTACTTC.

The table lists this clonotype with a few counts. The chain couples TRBV11-2 to TRBJ2-5; D gene unclear. CDR3 length: 16 residues. Trimming removed 1 base from V and 2 bases from J, with 14 bases in between. CDR1 is SGHAT, CDR2 FQNNGV, per germline. CDR3 nucleotide sequence: TGTGCCAGCAGCTTAGGGGAACTAAGATTTCAAGAGACCCAGTACTTC. As protein: CASSLGELRFQETQYF. The full variable domain, completed using reference TRBV11-2 and TRBJ2-5, is EAGVAQSPRYKIIEKRQSVAFWCNPISGHATLYWYQQILGQGPKLLIQFQNNGVVDDSQLPKDRFSAERLKGVDSTLKIQPAKLEDSAVYLCASSLGELRFQETQYFGPGTRLLVL.

Note on this clonotype: A much larger clonotype is one base distant, so this may be a read error. The CDR3 reads CASSLSRLEDEQYF. The CDR3 region has the DNA TGTGCCAGCAGTTTAAGCAGATTAGAAGACGAGCAGTACTTC. V and J are TRBV28 and TRBJ2-7; no clear D gene. In germline, CDR1 is MDHEN, CDR2 SYDVKM. CDR3 length: 14 residues. With 2 bases removed from V and 5 bases from J, the gap between germline ends came to 13 bases.

The V call is TRBV5-1, the J call TRBJ2-2; D is unresolved. Per the germline V gene, CDR1 is SGHRS and CDR2 is YFSETQ. Trimming removed 1 base at V and 3 bases at J, with 13 bases between. The CDR3 spans 16 residues. CDR3 protein: CASSLSATRDTGELFF. CDR3 coding DNA: TGCGCCAGCAGCTTGTCGGCAACCCGAGACACCGGGGAGCTGTTTTTT.

This chain links TRBV4-3 with TRBJ1-1; D not certain. Trimming took off 0 bases at V and 0 bases at J, with 11 bases between the two ends. The CDR3 spans 16 residues. Germline CDR1 and CDR2: LGHNA and YSLEER. The CDR3 is CASSQEGRTMNTEAFF. The CDR3 DNA sequence: TGCGCCAGCAGCCAAGAAGGACGGACTATGAACACTGAAGCTTTCTTT.

This clonotype was observed a handful of times. This chain joins TRBV6-5 and TRBJ1-1; D ambiguous. Germline values: CDR1 MNHEY, CDR2 SVGAGI. The V and J ends lost 1 base and 6 bases respectively, with 12 bases between them. The CDR3 sequence is 14 residues long. CDR3 amino acids: CASSYFSRVPEAFF. The CDR3 DNA reads TGTGCCAGCAGTTACTTCTCTAGGGTCCCTGAAGCTTTCTTT.

This clonotype was observed a few times. V and J are TRBV12-3 or TRBV12-4 and TRBJ2-5; TRBD1 agrees at 8 bases. This CDR3 spans 14 amino acids. J gave up 5 bases and V 4 bases, and 6 bases lay outside the gene matches. The CDR3 nucleotides are TGTGCCAGCAGTTCCCGGACAGGGCGGGAGACCCAGTACTTC. Amino acid sequence: CASSSRTGRETQYF.

The V and J genes are TRBV12-5 and TRBJ2-7; D may be TRBD1 (6 bases). V lost 4 bases to trimming and J lost 3 bases, with 10 bases between them. Germline V gives CDR1 LGHNT, CDR2 FRNRAP. The CDR3 is 13 residues long. The chain's CDR3 is CASGWGQGYEQYF. In DNA form, the CDR3 reads TGTGCTAGTGGTTGGGGACAAGGCTACGAGCAGTACTTC.

CDR3 bases: TGTGCCAGCAGTTCATGGGGGGGAGGGGCCGGCACCATATATTTT. Its translation is CASSSWGGGAGTIYF. The chain links TRBV12-3 or TRBV12-4 to TRBJ1-3, with D tentatively TRBD1 (5 bases). The CDR3 consists of 15 residues. V shed 4 bases and J shed 9 bases, with 19 bases lying between them.

The chain uses TRBV4-3 and TRBJ2-7, with a tentative D call TRBD1 (5 bases). Trimming shortened V by 0 bases and J by 5 bases, and 20 bases separated the two germline ends. The CDR3 has 17 amino acids. Germline CDR1 reads LGHNA; CDR2 reads YSLEER. This chain's CDR3 is CASSQDLNTGMGNEQYF. The CDR3 DNA follows: TGCGCCAGCAGCCAAGATCTCAATACAGGAATGGGGAACGAGCAGTACTTC.

This clonotype came up a few times. This chain links TRBV29-1 with TRBJ2-2, with D possibly matching TRBD1 (6 bases). Trimming pared 5 bases from V and 1 base from J, leaving 11 bases between. The CDR3 length is 14 residues. CDR1 is SQVTM, CDR2 ANQGSEA, per germline. CDR3 amino acids: CSVTGGMNTGELFF. The CDR3 DNA is TGCAGCGTTACTGGGGGCATGAACACCGGGGAGCTGTTTTTT.

The V and J genes are TRBV2 and TRBJ2-2; TRBD2 matches at 13 bases. V shed 6 bases, J shed 6 bases, and the junction held 7 bases outside the gene matches. The CDR3 extends over 16 amino acids. Looked up from germline, CDR1 is SNHLY and CDR2 is FYNNEI. CDR3 coding DNA: TGTGCCAGCAGGATACTAGCGGGGGGGCGAGCCGGGGAGCTGTTTTTT. This gives the protein CASRILAGGRAGELFF.

This chain joins TRBV4-1 and TRBJ1-1, with D unresolved. Germline-derived CDR1 and CDR2 are MGHRA and YSYEKL. This CDR3 has 15 amino acids. Deletions cut 4 bases from V and 0 bases from J, with 12 bases between. The CDR3 DNA reads as TGCGCCAGCAGCCCCGAAAGACCCATGAACACTGAAGCTTTCTTT. Residues: CASSPERPMNTEAFF.

This clonotype was counted between two and nine times. This chain links TRBV12-3 or TRBV12-4 with TRBJ2-7, with 10 bases matching TRBD1. V gave up 3 bases and J gave up 5 bases; unmatched junction bases: 7. The CDR3 consists of 15 residues. Written as DNA, the CDR3 is TGTGCCAGCAGTTTCTCGACAGGGGGCAGCGACGAGCAGTACTTC. Its translation: CASSFSTGGSDEQYF.

The table lists this clonotype with a few counts. The J gene is TRBJ2-7, the V gene TRBV4-1, with D perhaps matching TRBD1 (6 bases). V lost 3 bases to trimming and J lost 4 bases, with 28 bases between them. CDR3 size: 19 residues. CDR1 is MGHRA, CDR2 YSYEKL, per germline. The CDR3 coding sequence is TGCGCCAGCAGCCATACGTTAATTTTAAACAGGGTGCTACCTTACGAGCAGTACTTC. Translating gives CASSHTLILNRVLPYEQYF.

This clonotype was seen a handful of times. The rearrangement uses TRBV7-2 and TRBJ2-2, with D perhaps matching TRBD1 (5 bases). V lost 6 bases and J 9 bases, leaving 20 bases between the germline ends. CDR1 SGHTA and CDR2 FQGNSA come from the germline V gene. The CDR3 totals 15 residues. This CDR3 is CASRLDSLEIRELFF. The CDR3 nucleotides read TGTGCCAGCAGACTCGACAGTCTCGAGATTCGGGAGCTGTTTTTT.

In nucleotides, the CDR3 is TGTGCCAGCAGCTTGGTACAGGACCCTCGCTACGAGCAGTACTTC. The encoded protein is CASSLVQDPRYEQYF. This chain uses TRBV5-6 with TRBJ2-7, with D tentatively TRBD1 (5 bases). V gave up 0 bases and J gave up 3 bases, with 13 bases separating them. CDR1 and CDR2 from the germline V gene are SGHDT and YYEEEE. The CDR3 totals 15 residues.

The V gene is TRBV7-3, the J gene TRBJ2-1; D not certain. The V and J ends lost 3 bases and 7 bases respectively, with 7 bases between them. This CDR3 comprises 12 residues. CDR1 and CDR2 (germline): SGHTA, FQGTGA. The DNA for the CDR3 is TGTGCCAGCAGCTTCGTAATAAATGAGCAGTTCTTC. As protein: CASSFVINEQFF.